This is a list of T cell receptor beta chains from one sample in a study of early T cells in non-severe SARS-CoV-2 infection. Using its own MiXCR run on the 5' RACE reads, TCRdb lists one record per CDR3 protein. The sample holds approximately 69,000 distinct CDR3 sequences, about an eighth seen once. Sequenced here: whole blood, sampled at baseline. These receptors were taken from an adult who was a healthcare worker with PCR-confirmed SARS-CoV-2 infection or an uninfected control (not recorded which). Each CDR3 is given with its conserved first and last residue. D genes are given only for firm matches. The size field is filled for only some rows; it gives once, few, many or a size class.

V,D,J,size,DNA,CDR3
TRBV6-2/TRBV6-3,NA,TRBJ1-5,many,TGTGCCACCTCGTTGCTAGATCAGCCCCAGCATTTT,CATSLLDQPQHF
TRBV10-3,NA,TRBJ2-3,many,TGTGCCATCACCTCAGGGGCCACAGATACGCAGTATTTT,CAITSGATDTQYF
TRBV7-6,TRBD1,TRBJ2-1,NA,TGTGCCAGCAGTGAGAGGGACAGGTTTATGAATGAGCAGTTCTTC,CASSERDRFMNEQFF
TRBV11-1,NA,TRBJ2-1,many,TGTGCCAGCAGCCTCCTTACGGGTTATGAGCAGTTCTTC,CASSLLTGYEQFF
TRBV4-1,NA,TRBJ2-1,NA,TGCGCCAGCAGCTCCCCCTCCAGGCTGGACAATGAGCAGTTCTTC,CASSSPSRLDNEQFF
TRBV29-1,NA,TRBJ2-1,few,TGCAGCGTTGAGGGGGTCTACAATGAGCAGTTCTTC,CSVEGVYNEQFF
TRBV5-1,TRBD1,TRBJ2-7,few,TGCGCCAGCAGCTTGGCCTGGGACAGGGGCATCTACGAGCAGTACTTC,CASSLAWDRGIYEQYF
TRBV12-3/TRBV12-4,NA,TRBJ2-1,many,TGTGCCAGCAGTGCAGGACCCGGGGGGCGGGAGAGCTCCTACAATGAGCAGTTCTTC,CASSAGPGGRESSYNEQFF
TRBV5-1,NA,TRBJ2-1,many,TGCGCCAGCAGCCAATCCCCAGGCGGTTATGAGCAGTTCTTC,CASSQSPGGYEQFF
TRBV6-4,TRBD1,TRBJ2-3,many,TGTGCCAGCAGTGAGGGACAGGGGGCCGGAGATACGCAGTATTTT,CASSEGQGAGDTQYF
TRBV4-3,NA,TRBJ1-5,few,TGCGCCAGCAGCCAAGATACAGGGACGCAGCCCCAGCATTTT,CASSQDTGTQPQHF
TRBV29-1,NA,TRBJ2-7,few,TGCAGCGTTGAACTGGACAACTCCTACGAGCAGTACTTC,CSVELDNSYEQYF
TRBV10-2,TRBD2,TRBJ2-2,NA,TGCGCCAGCAGTGTTTGGCTAGCGGGGGTGTCTAGCACCGGGGAGCTGTTTTTT,CASSVWLAGVSSTGELFF
TRBV9,TRBD1,TRBJ2-1,many,TGTGCCAGCAGCGCGGAGACAGGGGGTATGCACCATGAGCAGTTCTTC,CASSAETGGMHHEQFF
TRBV11-2,TRBD1,TRBJ2-7,many,TGTGCCAGCAGCATGGGACAGGGGAGATACGAGCAGTACTTC,CASSMGQGRYEQYF
TRBV11-3,NA,TRBJ2-1,NA,TGTGCCAGCAGCACCGGTTTGCGTCATGAGCAGTTCTTC,CASSTGLRHEQFF
TRBV7-6,TRBD2,TRBJ2-1,many,TGTGCCAGCAGCCAAGAGACTAGCGGGAGTTGGCGTATGTCCTACAATGAGCAGTTCTTC,CASSQETSGSWRMSYNEQFF
TRBV29-1,NA,TRBJ1-1,many,TGCAGCGTTACTCCCGACCGGGCGAAGAACACTGAAGCTTTCTTT,CSVTPDRAKNTEAFF
TRBV6-4,TRBD1,TRBJ2-1,NA,TGTGCCAGCACCAGGGGACAGGCCAGCTCCTACAATGAGCAGTTCTTC,CASTRGQASSYNEQFF
TRBV29-1,NA,TRBJ2-5,many,TGCAGCGTTGGGGATGAACATCAAGAGACCCAGTACTTC,CSVGDEHQETQYF
TRBV9,NA,TRBJ1-2,few,TGTGCCAGCAGCGTAGCAGACGGCTATGGCTACACCTTC,CASSVADGYGYTF
TRBV29-1,TRBD1,TRBJ1-1,many,TGCAGCGTTGAGCCACAGGGGGACACTGAAGCTTTCTTT,CSVEPQGDTEAFF
TRBV18,NA,TRBJ2-1,many,TGTGCCAGCTCACTCAAGGACTGGCCGCTCGTACACAATGAGCAGTTCTTC,CASSLKDWPLVHNEQFF
TRBV4-1,NA,TRBJ2-3,many,TGCGCCAGCAGCCAAGTTTATGGGGGCTCGACAGATACGCAGTATTTT,CASSQVYGGSTDTQYF
TRBV2,NA,TRBJ2-5,NA,TGTGCCAGCAGTGTAAGGGATCGAGAGACCCAGTACTTC,CASSVRDRETQYF
TRBV7-2,TRBD1,TRBJ1-1,few,TGTGCCAGCAGCTCCAGGACAGGGGGCTTGAACACTGAAGCTTTCTTT,CASSSRTGGLNTEAFF
TRBV5-1,TRBD1,TRBJ1-1,many,TGCGCCAGCAGCTTGTACAGGGGGCTAAACACTGAAGCTTTCTTT,CASSLYRGLNTEAFF
TRBV11-2,NA,TRBJ2-5,few,TGTGCCAGCAGCTCCCAAATACAAGAGACCCAGTACTTC,CASSSQIQETQYF
TRBV3-1,NA,TRBJ2-7,NA,TGTGCCAGCAGCCAAGTTCGACACGAGCAGTACTTC,CASSQVRHEQYF
TRBV18,NA,TRBJ1-1,few,TGTGCCAGCTCACCAACTTTTGGGCGAGGGAACACTGAAGCTTTCTTT,CASSPTFGRGNTEAFF
TRBV4-1,NA,TRBJ2-5,many,TGCGCCAGCAGCCAACCTGGGAGGGGGTTGAAGGAGACCCAGTACTTC,CASSQPGRGLKETQYF
TRBV20-1,NA,TRBJ1-2,NA,TGCAGTGCTAGAGTTGCGGGGGGCTACACCTTC,CSARVAGGYTF
TRBV12-3/TRBV12-4,NA,TRBJ2-3,few,TGTGCCAGCCAGGGGAGTGCAGATACGCAGTATTTT,CASQGSADTQYF
TRBV29-1,TRBD1,TRBJ2-1,many,TGCAGCGTTCGTACAGGGGGTTCCTACAATGAGCAGTTCTTC,CSVRTGGSYNEQFF
TRBV12-3/TRBV12-4,NA,TRBJ1-1,NA,TGTGCCAGCACCTTACTCATGGACTCCACTGAAGCTTTCTTT,CASTLLMDSTEAFF
TRBV7-6,NA,TRBJ2-7,many,TGTGCCAGCAGCTTAGGCGTTACTTACTACGAGCAGTACTTC,CASSLGVTYYEQYF
TRBV7-2,NA,TRBJ1-6,NA,TGTGCCAGCAGCTTGGCGAACGGTAATTCACCCCTCCACTTT,CASSLANGNSPLHF
TRBV18,NA,TRBJ2-5,few,TGTGCCAGCCGCCCCGGACCCTACCAAGAGACCCAGTACTTC,CASRPGPYQETQYF
TRBV10-3,TRBD2,TRBJ2-1,NA,TGTGCCATCAGGGCGACCACTAGCGGGAGAGGTCATGAGCAGTTCTTC,CAIRATTSGRGHEQFF
TRBV7-2,NA,TRBJ2-5,NA,TGTGCCAGCAGAAATTACCAAGAGACCCAGTACTTC,CASRNYQETQYF
TRBV6-6,NA,TRBJ1-4,NA,TGTGCCAGCAGTTACGGGGCGGAACCCAAATTTTTT,CASSYGAEPKFF
TRBV30,NA,TRBJ1-6,many,TGTGCCTGGACAGAAAATTCACCCCTCCACTTT,CAWTENSPLHF